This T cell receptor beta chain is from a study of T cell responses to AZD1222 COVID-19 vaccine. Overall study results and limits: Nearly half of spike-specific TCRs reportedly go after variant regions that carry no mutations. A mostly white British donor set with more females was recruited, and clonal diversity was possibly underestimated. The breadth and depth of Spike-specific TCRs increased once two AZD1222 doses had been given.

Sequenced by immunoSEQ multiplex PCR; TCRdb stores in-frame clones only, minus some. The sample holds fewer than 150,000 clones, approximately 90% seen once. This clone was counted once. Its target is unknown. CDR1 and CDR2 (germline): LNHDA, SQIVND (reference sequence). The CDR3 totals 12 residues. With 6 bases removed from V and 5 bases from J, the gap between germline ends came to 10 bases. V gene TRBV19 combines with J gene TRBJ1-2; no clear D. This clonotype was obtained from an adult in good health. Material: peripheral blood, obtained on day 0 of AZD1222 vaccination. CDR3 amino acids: CASSSFGYGYTF. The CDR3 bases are TGTGCCAGTAGCTCTTTCGGGTATGGCTACACCTTC.